Sequencing of this T cell receptor (beta chain) was carried out in a study of blood T cell repertoires in COVID-19 (dated by TCRdb to 2019 to 2021). For the wider study: Samples from collaborators originated in the United States, Italy and Spain and spanned both the acute and convalescent phases of COVID-19. Nearly every sample came with metadata listing a de-identified subject ID, COVID-19 status, age in years and sex. The material from the prospective study consisted of cDNA or gDNA derived from T cells, B-cell-depleted T cells, or PBMCs. The repertoires were made available in a free public database intended to serve as a resource for research on the immune response to SARS-CoV-2. Subjects who had been exposed to COVID-19, were actively infected with it, or had recovered from it provided the deeply sampled blood TCRbeta repertoires that made up the dataset. Where HLA class I and class II types were available, the types were taken from metadata supplied by the sample provider, not from assay-based typing. Samples were obtained from the ongoing ImmuneRACE study (first 160 participants) and from 1,200 or so subjects provided by 6 global collaborators. General conclusions and limits of the study: The quantity of clinical and demographic metadata differed by source and by participant and was supplied without curation.

The collaborating institutions used their own protocols to collect whole blood in K2EDTA tubes. For TCRbeta analysis, collaborators shipped samples in one of three forms: frozen whole blood, isolated PBMCs, or DNA extracted from either of those sample types. TCRbeta CDR3 regions were amplified from genomic DNA by means of the immunoSEQ Assay, a bias-controlled multiplex PCR. In the original analysis: Within the assay, amplification of reference gene primers was used to estimate how many nucleated cells each sample contained. To quantify the absolute abundance of each unique TCRbeta CDR3 rearrangement, sequence reads were collapsed and filtered. For each sample, productive Simpson clonality was calculated as the square root of Simpson's diversity index over productive rearrangements. Here the immuneACCESS table is served through TCRdb, limited to in-frame sequences with V and J called. Missing clones are a known gap in these copies; in checked studies unresolved V genes cover under half, and the rest lacks a known reason. The DNA was the basis for D and trimming; V, J and clone size are from that table. The sample data list about 70,000 clones, and approximately 90% of these were observed just once. The ten top clones hold 1.4% of the sample.

Worth noting for this clone: Its recognized antigen is unknown. It has no much larger one-base neighbor in the sample; base qualities were not kept.

Trimming leaves V shorter by 2 bases and J shorter by 12 bases, with the junction holding 13 bases beyond the gene matches. The CDR3 sequence holds 15 residues, the cysteine and phenylalanine included. The retained sequence is limited to the CDR3, 45 bases, with the frame set at the first base. Based on the germline V gene, the CDR1 and CDR2 sequences are KGHSH and LQKENI. In this chain, TRBV18 is recombined with TRBJ2-1, with 7 central nucleotides matching TRBD2. The TCR sequence derives from a human donor in a cohort sampled during active COVID-19. The sequenced material came from peripheral blood. DNA sequence: TGTGCCAGCTCACCAGGATCGGGGAGGGATCTTGGGCAGTTCTTC. This codes for CASSPGSGRDLGQFF.